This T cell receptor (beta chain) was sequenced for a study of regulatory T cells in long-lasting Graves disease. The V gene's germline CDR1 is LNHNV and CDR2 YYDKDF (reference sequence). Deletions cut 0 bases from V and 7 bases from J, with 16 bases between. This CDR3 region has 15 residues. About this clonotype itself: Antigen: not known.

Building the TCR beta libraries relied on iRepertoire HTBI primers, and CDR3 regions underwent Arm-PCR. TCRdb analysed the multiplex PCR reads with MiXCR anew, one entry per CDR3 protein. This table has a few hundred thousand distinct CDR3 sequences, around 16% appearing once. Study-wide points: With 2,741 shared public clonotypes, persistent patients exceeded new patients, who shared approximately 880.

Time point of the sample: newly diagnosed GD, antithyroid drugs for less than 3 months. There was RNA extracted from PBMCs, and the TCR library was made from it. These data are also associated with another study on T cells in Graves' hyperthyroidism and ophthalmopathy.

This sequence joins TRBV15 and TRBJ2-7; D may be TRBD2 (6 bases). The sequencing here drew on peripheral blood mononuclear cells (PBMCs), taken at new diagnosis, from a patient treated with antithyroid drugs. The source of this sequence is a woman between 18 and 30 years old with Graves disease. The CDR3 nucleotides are TGTGCCACCAGCAGAGATTCCCTAGCGCCCAATGAGCAGTACTTC. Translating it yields CATSRDSLAPNEQYF.